The rows below give T cell receptor beta chains drawn from one sample of a study of blood T cell repertoires in COVID-19. Clones were sequenced by immunoSEQ multiplex PCR, and TCRdb holds only the in-frame ones, with some missing. The sample includes about 49,000 clones, around 86% of them seen just once. The specimen was peripheral blood. These receptors were obtained from a middle-aged man with active COVID-19. Both conserved end residues are part of each CDR3.

v_gene	j_gene	CDR3aa
TRBV6-5	TRBJ2-1	CASSSLTSGSYNEQFF
TRBV6-1	TRBJ2-5	CASTVSLDKQYF
TRBV29-1	TRBJ2-7	CSVEWAGGYEQYF
TRBV10-3	TRBJ2-3	CAISEQPRTSGSSDTQYF
TRBV18	TRBJ2-7	CASSPRQGIVTYEQYF
TRBV5-4	TRBJ2-3	CASSPGQGPSTDTQYF
TRBV5-1	TRBJ1-2	CASSLDGQYGYTF
TRBV7-9	TRBJ2-1	CASSLVGALLSRSYNEQFF
TRBV10-3	TRBJ1-4	CAISALTGRNEKLFF
TRBV4-2	TRBJ2-3	CASSRDMTDTQYF
TRBV9	TRBJ2-2	CASSQRGLSNTGELFF
TRBV6-5	TRBJ2-7	CASRSRVEGSYEQYF
TRBV6-6	TRBJ1-5	CASRSYFGGNQPQHF
TRBV5-1	TRBJ1-2	CASSFGREVVDGYTF
TRBV4-1	TRBJ2-5	CASSQEVRLAGEETQYF
TRBV4-1	TRBJ2-7	CASSQPRGREAGHEQYF
TRBV6-6	TRBJ1-3	CASSYSGSGNTIYF
TRBV27	TRBJ2-7	CASSPLGSYEQYF
TRBV7-2	TRBJ2-7	CASRTSGTYEQYF
TRBV7-3	TRBJ2-1	CASSPRDSYYNEQFF
TRBV5-1	TRBJ2-1	CASRGRDTYNEQFF
TRBV19	TRBJ2-3	CASSFGTSGSGDTQYF
TRBV3-1/TRBV3-2	TRBJ1-5	CASSHPGPAAQHF
TRBV6-5	TRBJ2-2	CAFRLTNTGELFF
TRBV30	TRBJ2-5	CAWSLGGSGQETQYF
TRBV4-1	TRBJ1-4	CASSQEPPGDTEKLFF
TRBV5-1	TRBJ2-5	CASSLDARQETQYF
TRBV3-1/TRBV3-2	TRBJ2-3	CASSPGGDTQYF
TRBV2	TRBJ1-2	CASIFGQRTASYGYTF
TRBV11-1	TRBJ2-3	CASSLPSADTQYF
TRBV5-6	TRBJ2-5	CASSFFGGEETQYF
TRBV6-6	TRBJ1-2	CASSFSYNRGDGYTF
TRBV29-1	TRBJ2-1	CSVPKSSYNEQFF
TRBV9	TRBJ2-1	CASSAGLAGDNEQFF
TRBV19	TRBJ2-2	CASRSGGEDTGELFF
TRBV18	TRBJ2-7	CASSDVTRPNSYEQYF
TRBV5-6	TRBJ2-7	CASSFGTSGIYEQYF
TRBV4-1	TRBJ1-2	CASSQDRKDTNYGYTF
TRBV7-9	TRBJ2-7	CASSLAGRGSYEQYF
TRBV5-1	TRBJ2-5	CASSLLSGRARETQYF
TRBV27	TRBJ2-6	CASSLVGQGPGANVLTF
TRBV2	TRBJ1-2	CHTIGTNYGYTF